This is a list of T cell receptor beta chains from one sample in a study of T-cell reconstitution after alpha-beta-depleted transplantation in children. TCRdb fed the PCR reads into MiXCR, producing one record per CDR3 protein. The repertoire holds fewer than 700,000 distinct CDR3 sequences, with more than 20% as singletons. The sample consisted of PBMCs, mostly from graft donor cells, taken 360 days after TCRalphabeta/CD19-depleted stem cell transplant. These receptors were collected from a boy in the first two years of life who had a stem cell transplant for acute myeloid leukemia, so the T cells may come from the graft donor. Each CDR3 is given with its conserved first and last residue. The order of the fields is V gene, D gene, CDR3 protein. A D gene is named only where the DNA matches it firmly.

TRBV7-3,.,CASSITGGSYEQYF
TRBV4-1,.,CASSHGSSDYGYTF
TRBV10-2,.,CASIKRPNTGELFF
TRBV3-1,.,CASSQDDLDEVSGQSLFTEAFF
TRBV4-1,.,CASSQEGSRVSGNTIYF
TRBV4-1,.,CASSQGYAGETQYF
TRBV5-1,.,CASSLTGLDYGYTF
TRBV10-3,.,CAIVDSMNTEAFF
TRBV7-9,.,CASSLGNSGANVLTF
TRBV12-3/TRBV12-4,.,CASSFPPGAANEQFF
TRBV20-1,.,CSARAEGSGYTF
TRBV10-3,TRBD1,CAIRGQGANEKLFF
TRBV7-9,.,CASSREGYEQYF
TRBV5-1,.,CASSFSQSDTQYF
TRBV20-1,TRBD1,CSAFGDRGNYGYTF
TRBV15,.,CATRPGPGTDTQYF
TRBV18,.,CASSLSERQPYGYTF
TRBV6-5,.,CASSYRIGTFTEAFF
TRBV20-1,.,CSAPSPNSGNTIYF
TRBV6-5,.,CASSYWGNTDTQYF
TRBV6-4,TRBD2,CASSDGGRTTNEQFF
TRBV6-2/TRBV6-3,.,CASSSTGEAGGSYNEQFF
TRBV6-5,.,CASSYAWGFPGELFF
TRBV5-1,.,CASSGGTGGEQFF
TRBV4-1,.,CASSQDGATGSNQPQHF
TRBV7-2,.,CASSRRPTSTNEKLFF